The clone carrying this TCR beta chain was detected a few times. Its antigen remains unidentified. One junction end does not reproduce the germline sequence, and a read error may be involved. CDR1 and CDR2 (germline): SGHDT, YYEEEE. This CDR3 has 13 residues. The authors reverse transcribed all of the isolated RNA, so sequencing captured expressed TCRB transcripts. Sequencing was performed with immunoSEQ multiplex PCR; in TCRdb, only in-frame clones are kept and a portion is missing. The sample consists of some 140,000 clones, around 9% of them appearing once. These data are taken from a study of beta chain features in type 1 diabetes. Study-level results: Patients with Type 1 diabetes showed moderately but significantly shorter TCRB CDR3s in all four CD4+ subsets.

J is TRBJ2-4 and V is TRBV5-6; the match to TRBD1 covers 9 bases. This clonotype originated in a man aged 30-40 years with type 1 diabetes. Material: central memory CD4+ T cells from blood. The CDR3 nucleotides read TGTGCCAGCAGCTTCTCCGGGACAGGGCGCAAGGACTTC. This encodes CASSFSGTGRKDF.